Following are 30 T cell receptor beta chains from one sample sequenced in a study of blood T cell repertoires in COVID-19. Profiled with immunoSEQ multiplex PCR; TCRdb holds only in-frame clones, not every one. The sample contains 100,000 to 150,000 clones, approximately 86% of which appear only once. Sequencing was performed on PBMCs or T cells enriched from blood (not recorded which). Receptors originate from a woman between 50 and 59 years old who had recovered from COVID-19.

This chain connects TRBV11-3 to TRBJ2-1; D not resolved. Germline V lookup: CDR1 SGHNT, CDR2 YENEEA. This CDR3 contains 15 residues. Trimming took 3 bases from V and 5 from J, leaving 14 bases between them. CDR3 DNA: TGTGCCAGCAGCTTCAACTTGGTGGGCAACAATGAGCAGTTCTTC. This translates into CASSFNLVGNNEQFF.

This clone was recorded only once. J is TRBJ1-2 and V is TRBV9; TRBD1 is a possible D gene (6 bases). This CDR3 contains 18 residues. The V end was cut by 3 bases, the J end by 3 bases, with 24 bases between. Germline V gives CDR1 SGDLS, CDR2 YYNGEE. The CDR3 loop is CASSAGGGPDFVDYGYTF. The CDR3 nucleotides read TGTGCCAGCAGCGCAGGCGGGGGCCCCGATTTTGTCGACTATGGCTACACCTTC.

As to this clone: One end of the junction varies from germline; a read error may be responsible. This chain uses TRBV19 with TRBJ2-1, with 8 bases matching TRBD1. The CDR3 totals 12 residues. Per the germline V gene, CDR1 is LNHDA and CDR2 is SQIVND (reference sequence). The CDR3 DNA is TGTGCCAGTAGTACTAGGACAGGGATTTGGGTCTTC. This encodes CASSTRTGIWVF.

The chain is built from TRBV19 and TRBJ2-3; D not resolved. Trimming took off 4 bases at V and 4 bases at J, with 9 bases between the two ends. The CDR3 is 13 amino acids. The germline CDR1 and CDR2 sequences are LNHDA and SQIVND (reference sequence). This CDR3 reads CASSTRVPDTQYF. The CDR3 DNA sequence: TGTGCCAGTAGTACGCGAGTCCCAGATACGCAGTATTTT.

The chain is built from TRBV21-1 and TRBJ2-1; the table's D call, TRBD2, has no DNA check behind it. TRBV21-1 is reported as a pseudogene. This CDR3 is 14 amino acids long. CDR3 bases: TGTGCCAGCACCTATCAGGACTGCTACAATGAGCAGTTCTTC. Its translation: CASTYQDCYNEQFF.

CDR3 loop: CASRLDRGGGYTF. Here the CDR3 DNA reads TGTGCCAGCAGACTTGACAGGGGCGGCGGCTACACCTTC. The chain is built from TRBV12-3 or TRBV12-4 and TRBJ1-2; the match to TRBD1 covers 8 bases. Trimming cost V 6 bases and J 8 bases; bases outside gene matches: 8. This CDR3 is built from 13 residues.

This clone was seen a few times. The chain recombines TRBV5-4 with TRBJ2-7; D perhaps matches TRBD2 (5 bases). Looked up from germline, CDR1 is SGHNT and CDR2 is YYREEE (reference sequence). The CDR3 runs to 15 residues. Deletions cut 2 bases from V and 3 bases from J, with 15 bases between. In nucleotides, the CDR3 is TGTGCCAGCAGCTTCGGGATGGTTGCGTACTACGAGCAGTACTTC. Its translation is CASSFGMVAYYEQYF.

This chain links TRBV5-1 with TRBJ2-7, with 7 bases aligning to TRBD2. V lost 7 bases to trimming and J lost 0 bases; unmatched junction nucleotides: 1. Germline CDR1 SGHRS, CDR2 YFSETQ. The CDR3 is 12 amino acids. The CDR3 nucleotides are TGCGCCAGCGCGGGGGTCTCCTACGAGCAGTACTTC. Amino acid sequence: CASAGVSYEQYF.

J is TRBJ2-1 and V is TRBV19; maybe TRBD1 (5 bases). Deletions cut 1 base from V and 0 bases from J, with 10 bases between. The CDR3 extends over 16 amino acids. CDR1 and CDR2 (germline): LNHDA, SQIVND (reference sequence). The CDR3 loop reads CASSIVGQGSYNEQFF. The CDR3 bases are TGTGCCAGTAGTATAGTAGGGCAGGGCTCCTACAATGAGCAGTTCTTC.

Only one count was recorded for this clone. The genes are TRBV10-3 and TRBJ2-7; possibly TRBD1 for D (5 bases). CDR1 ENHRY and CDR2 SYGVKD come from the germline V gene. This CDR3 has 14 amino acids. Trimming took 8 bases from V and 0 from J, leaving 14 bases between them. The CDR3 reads CAICTGPHSYEQYF. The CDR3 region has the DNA TGTGCCATCTGTACAGGTCCGCACTCCTACGAGCAGTACTTC.

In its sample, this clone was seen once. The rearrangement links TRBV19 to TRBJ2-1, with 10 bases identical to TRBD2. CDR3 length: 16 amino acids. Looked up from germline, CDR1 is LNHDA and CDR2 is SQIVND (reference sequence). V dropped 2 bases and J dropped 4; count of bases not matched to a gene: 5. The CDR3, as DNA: TGTGCCAGTAGTATACAACTAGCGGGGCCTTACAATGAGCAGTTCTTC. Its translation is CASSIQLAGPYNEQFF.

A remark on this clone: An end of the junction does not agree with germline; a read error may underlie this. DNA of the CDR3: TGTGCTAGCAGCTTAAGGGCAGGGTTAGAGACCCAGTACTTC. Protein sequence: CASSLRAGLETQYF. The V gene is TRBV7-7, the J gene TRBJ2-5; D possibly corresponds to TRBD1 (5 bases). The germline V gene encodes CDR1 SSHAT and CDR2 FNYEAQ (reference sequence). This CDR3 has 14 residues.

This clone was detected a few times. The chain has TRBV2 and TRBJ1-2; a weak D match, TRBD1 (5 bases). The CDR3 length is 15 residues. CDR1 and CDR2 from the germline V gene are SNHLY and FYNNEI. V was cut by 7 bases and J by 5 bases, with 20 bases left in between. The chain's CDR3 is CASTFGVEGLYGYTF. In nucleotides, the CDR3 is TGTGCCAGCACCTTTGGTGTGGAGGGGTTATATGGCTACACCTTC.

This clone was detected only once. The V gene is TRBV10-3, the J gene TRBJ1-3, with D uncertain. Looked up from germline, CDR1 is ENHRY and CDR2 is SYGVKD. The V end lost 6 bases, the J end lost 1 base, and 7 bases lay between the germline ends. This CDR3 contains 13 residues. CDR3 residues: CAISGGSGNTIYF. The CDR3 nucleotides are TGTGCCATCAGCGGAGGGTCTGGAAACACCATATATTTT.

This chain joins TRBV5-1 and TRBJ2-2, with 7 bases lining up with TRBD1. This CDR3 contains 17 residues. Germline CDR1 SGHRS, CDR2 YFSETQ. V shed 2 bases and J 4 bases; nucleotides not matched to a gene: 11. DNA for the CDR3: TGCGCCAGCAGCTTAGCCCCTACAGGGGAAGGCACCGGGGAGCTGTTTTTT. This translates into CASSLAPTGEGTGELFF.

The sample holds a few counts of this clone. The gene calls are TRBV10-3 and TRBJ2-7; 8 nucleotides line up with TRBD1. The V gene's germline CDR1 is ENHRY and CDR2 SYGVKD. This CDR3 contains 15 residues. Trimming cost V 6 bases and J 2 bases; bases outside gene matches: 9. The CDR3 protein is CAIRAHGDRTYEQYF. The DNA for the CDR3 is TGTGCCATCAGGGCCCACGGGGACAGGACCTACGAGCAGTACTTC.

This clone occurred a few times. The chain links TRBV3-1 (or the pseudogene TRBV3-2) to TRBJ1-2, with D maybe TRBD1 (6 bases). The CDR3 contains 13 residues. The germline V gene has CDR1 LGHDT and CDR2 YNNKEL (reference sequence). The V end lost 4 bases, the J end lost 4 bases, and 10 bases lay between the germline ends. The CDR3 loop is CASSPQGIYGYTF. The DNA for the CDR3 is TGTGCCAGCAGCCCGCAGGGGATCTATGGCTACACCTTC.

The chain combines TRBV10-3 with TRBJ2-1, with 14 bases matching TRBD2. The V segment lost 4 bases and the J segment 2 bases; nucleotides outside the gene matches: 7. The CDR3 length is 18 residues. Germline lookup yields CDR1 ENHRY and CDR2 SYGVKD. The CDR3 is CAISGGLAGASTYNEQFF. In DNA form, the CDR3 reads TGTGCCATCAGTGGGGGACTAGCGGGGGCTAGTACCTACAATGAGCAGTTCTTC.

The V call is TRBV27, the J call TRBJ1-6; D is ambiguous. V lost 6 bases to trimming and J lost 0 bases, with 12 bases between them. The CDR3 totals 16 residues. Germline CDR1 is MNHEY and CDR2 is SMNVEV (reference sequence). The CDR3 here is CASRRVGSSYNSPLHF. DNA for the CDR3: TGTGCCAGCAGGAGGGTCGGAAGCTCCTATAATTCACCCCTCCACTTT.

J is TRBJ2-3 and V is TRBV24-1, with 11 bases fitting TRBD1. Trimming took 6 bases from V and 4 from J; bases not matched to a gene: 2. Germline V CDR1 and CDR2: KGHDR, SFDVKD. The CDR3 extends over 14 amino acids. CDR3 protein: CATSRTGGADTQYF. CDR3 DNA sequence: TGTGCCACCAGTCGGACAGGGGGCGCAGATACGCAGTATTTT.

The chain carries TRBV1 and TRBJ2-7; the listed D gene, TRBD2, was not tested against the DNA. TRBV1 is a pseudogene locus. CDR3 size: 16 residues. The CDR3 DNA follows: TGCACCAGCAGCCAAGTTAGCGGGGGGGCGTCCTACGAGCAGTACTTC. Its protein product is CTSSQVSGGASYEQYF.

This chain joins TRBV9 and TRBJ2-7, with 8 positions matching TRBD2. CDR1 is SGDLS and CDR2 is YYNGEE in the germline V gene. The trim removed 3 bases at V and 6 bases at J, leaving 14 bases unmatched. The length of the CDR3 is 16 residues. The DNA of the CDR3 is TGTGCCAGCAGCGGTTCGAGCGGGGGATTATTTTCCGAGCAGTACTTC. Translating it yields CASSGSSGGLFSEQYF.

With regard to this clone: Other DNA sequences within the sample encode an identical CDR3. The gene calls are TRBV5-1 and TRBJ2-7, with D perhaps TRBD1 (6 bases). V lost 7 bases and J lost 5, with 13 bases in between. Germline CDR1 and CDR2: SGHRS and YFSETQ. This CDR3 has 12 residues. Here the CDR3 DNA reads TGCGCCAGCCGGACCGACAGGCACGAGCAGTACTTC. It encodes CASRTDRHEQYF.

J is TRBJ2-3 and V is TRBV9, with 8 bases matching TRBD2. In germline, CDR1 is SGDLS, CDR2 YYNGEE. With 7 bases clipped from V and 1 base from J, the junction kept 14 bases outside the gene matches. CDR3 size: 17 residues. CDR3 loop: CASGSPRRGVGTDTQYF. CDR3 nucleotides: TGTGCCAGCGGGAGCCCCCGGCGGGGGGTGGGCACAGATACGCAGTATTTT.

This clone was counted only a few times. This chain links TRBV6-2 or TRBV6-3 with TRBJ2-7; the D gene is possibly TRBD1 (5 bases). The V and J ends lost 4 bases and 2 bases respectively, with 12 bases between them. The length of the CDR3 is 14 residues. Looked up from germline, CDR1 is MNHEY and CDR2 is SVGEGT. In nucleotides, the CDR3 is TGTGCCAGCAGTTCCCTGGACAATCCCTACGAGCAGTACTTC. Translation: CASSSLDNPYEQYF.

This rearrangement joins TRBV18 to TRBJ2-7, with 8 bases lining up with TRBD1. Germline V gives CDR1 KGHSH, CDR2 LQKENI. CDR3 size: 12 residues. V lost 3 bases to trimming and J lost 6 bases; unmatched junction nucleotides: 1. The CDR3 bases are TGTGCCAGCTCACCGGACAGGGTCGAGCAGTACTTC. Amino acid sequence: CASSPDRVEQYF.

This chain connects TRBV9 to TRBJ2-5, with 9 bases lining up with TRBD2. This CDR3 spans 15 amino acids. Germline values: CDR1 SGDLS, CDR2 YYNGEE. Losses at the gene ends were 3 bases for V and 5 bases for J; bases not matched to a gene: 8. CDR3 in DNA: TGTGCCAGCAGCGGGGGACTAGCCGGGGGTGAGACCCAGTACTTC. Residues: CASSGGLAGGETQYF.

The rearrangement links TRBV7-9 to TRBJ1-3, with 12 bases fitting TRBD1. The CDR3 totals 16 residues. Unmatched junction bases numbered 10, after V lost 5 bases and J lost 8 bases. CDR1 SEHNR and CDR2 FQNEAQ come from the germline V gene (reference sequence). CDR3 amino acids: CASSVFGTGGEDTIYF. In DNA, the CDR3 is TGTGCCAGCAGCGTCTTCGGGACAGGGGGCGAGGACACCATATATTTT.

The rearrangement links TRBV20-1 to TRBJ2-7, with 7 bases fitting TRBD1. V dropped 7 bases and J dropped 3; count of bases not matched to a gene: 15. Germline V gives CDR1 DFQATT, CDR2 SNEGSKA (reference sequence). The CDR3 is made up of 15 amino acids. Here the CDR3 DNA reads TGCAGTGTAAGTGAGGGGGCGGTTGCTGGCTACGAGCAGTACTTC. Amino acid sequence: CSVSEGAVAGYEQYF.

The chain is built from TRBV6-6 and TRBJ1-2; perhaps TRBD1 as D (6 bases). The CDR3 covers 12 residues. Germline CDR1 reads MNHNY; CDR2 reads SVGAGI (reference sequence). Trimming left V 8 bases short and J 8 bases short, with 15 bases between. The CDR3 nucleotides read TGTGCCAGCGGAGGGGGGGTGGAAGGCTACACCTTC. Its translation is CASGGGVEGYTF.